This T cell receptor beta chain is drawn from a study of shared clonotypes between healthy human individuals. Study-wide points: It was anticipated that sequencing depth would influence how many clonotypes donors shared.

This clone has a handful of counts. Its target is not known. Trimming pared 4 bases from V and 0 bases from J, leaving 4 bases between. Germline assignment: CDR1 SGHRS and CDR2 YFSETQ. This CDR3 region has 12 residues. Naive CD8 populations comprised CD45RO-negative cells positively selected for CCR7, excluding terminally differentiated effector memory CD45RA+ cells. For each subset, genomic DNA was distributed in equal portions over several immunoSEQ plates. Assay used: immunoSEQ multiplex PCR; TCRdb lists only in-frame clones, some missing. The table has about 2.1 million clones, approximately 94% seen once.

The sample comprised naive CD8+ T cells from PBMCs. The sequence came from a man younger than 35 in good health. Some clones in this sample may be carry-over from other donors' samples. J is TRBJ1-1 and V is TRBV5-1; unclear D gene. For the CDR3, the DNA is TGCGCCAGCAGCGGAATGAACACTGAAGCTTTCTTT. Amino acid sequence: CASSGMNTEAFF.